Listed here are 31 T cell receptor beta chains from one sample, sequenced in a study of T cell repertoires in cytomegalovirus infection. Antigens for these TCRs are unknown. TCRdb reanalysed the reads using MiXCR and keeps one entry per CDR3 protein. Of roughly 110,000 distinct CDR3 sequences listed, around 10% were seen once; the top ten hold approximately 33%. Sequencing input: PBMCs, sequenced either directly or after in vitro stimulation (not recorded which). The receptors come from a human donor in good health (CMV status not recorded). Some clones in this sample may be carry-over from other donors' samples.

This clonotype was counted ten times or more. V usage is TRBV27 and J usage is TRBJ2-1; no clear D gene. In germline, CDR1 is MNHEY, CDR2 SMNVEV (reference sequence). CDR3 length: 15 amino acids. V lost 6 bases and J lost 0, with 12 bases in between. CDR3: CASSADPSSYNEQFF. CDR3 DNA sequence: TGTGCCAGCAGCGCAGACCCGAGCTCCTACAATGAGCAGTTCTTC.

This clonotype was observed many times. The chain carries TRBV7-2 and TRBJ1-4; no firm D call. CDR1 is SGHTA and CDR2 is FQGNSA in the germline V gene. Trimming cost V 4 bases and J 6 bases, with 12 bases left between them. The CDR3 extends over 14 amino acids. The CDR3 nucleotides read TGTGCCAGCAGCTCAGGAGGGTCTGATGAAAAACTGTTTTTT. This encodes CASSSGGSDEKLFF.

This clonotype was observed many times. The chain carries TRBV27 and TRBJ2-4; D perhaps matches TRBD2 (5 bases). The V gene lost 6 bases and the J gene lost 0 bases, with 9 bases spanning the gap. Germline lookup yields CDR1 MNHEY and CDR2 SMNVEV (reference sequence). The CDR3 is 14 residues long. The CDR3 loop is CASRGLLAKNIQYF. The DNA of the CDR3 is TGTGCCAGCAGAGGACTGCTAGCCAAAAACATTCAGTACTTC.

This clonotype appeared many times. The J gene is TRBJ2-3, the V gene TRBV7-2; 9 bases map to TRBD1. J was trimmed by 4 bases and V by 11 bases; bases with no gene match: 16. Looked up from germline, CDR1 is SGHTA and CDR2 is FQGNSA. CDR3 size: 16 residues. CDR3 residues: CADRVGVQGAADTQYF. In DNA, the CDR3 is TGTGCCGACCGAGTGGGTGTACAGGGGGCCGCAGATACGCAGTATTTT.

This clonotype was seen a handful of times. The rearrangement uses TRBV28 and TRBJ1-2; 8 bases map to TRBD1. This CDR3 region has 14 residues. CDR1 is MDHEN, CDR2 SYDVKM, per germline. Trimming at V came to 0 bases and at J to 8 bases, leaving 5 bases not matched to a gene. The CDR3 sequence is CASSLWDRVEGYTF. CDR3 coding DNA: TGTGCCAGCAGTTTATGGGACAGGGTGGAGGGCTACACCTTC.

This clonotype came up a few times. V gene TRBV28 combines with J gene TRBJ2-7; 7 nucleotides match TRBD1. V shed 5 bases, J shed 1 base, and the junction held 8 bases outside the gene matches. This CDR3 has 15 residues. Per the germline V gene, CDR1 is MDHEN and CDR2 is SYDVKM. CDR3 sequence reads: CASSPLGTESYEQYF. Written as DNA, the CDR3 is TGTGCCAGCAGTCCCCTTGGGACAGAGTCCTACGAGCAGTACTTC.

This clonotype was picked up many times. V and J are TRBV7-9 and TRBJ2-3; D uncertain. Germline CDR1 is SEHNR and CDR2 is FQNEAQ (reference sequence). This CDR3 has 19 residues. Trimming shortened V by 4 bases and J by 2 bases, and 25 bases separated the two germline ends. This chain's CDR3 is CASSSPMPGERTYTDTQYF. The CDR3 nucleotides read TGTGCCAGCAGCTCTCCGATGCCCGGCGAAAGGACCTACACAGATACGCAGTATTTT.

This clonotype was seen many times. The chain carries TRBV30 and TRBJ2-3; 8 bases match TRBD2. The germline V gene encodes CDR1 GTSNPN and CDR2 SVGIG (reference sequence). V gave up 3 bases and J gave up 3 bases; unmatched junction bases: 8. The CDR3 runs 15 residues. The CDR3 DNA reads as TGTGCCTGGAGAATTGGAGCGGGAGAAACAGATACGCAGTATTTT. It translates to CAWRIGAGETDTQYF. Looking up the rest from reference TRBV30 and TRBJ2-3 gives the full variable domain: SQTIHQWPATLVQPVGSPLSLECTVEGTSNPNLYWYRQAAGRGLQLLFYSVGIGQISSEVPQNLSASRPQDRQFILSSKKLLLSDSGFYLCAWRIGAGETDTQYFGPGTRLTVL.

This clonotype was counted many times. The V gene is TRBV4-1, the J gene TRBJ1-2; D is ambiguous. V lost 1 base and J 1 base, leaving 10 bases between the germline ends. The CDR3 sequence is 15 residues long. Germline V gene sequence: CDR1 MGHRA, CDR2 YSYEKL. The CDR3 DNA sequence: TGCGCCAGCAGCCAAGTAATCGGGGATAACTATGGCTACACCTTC. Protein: CASSQVIGDNYGYTF.

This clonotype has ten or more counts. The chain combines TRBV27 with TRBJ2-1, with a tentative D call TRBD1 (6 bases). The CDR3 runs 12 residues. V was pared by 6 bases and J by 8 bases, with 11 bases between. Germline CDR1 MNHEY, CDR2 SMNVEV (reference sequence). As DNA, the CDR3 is TGTGCCAGCAGCGATAGACAGGATGAGCAGTTCTTC. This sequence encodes CASSDRQDEQFF.

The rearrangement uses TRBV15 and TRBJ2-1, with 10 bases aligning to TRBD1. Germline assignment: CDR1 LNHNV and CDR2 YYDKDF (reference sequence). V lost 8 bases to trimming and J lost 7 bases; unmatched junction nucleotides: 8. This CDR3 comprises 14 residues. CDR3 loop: CATWGTGVGNEQFF. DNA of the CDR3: TGTGCCACCTGGGGGACAGGGGTTGGGAATGAGCAGTTCTTC.

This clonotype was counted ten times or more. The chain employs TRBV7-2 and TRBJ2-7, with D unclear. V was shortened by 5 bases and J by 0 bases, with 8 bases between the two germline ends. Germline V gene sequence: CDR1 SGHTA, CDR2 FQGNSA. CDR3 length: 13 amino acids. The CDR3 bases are TGTGCCAGCAGCCCCGGAGCCTCCTACGAGCAGTACGTC. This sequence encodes CASSPGASYEQYV.

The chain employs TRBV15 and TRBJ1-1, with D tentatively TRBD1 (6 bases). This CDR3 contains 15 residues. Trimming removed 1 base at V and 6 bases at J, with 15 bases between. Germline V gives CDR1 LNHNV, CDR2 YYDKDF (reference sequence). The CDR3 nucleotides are TGTGCCACCAGCAGAGCAGGGCTCCCAGGGGCTGAAGCTTTCTTT. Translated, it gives CATSRAGLPGAEAFF.

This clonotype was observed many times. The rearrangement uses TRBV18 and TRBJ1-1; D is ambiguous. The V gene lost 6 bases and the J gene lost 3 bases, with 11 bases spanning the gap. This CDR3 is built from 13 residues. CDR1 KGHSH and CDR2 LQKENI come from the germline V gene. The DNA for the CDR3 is TGTGCCAGCTCCCATTCGAGGGACACTGAAGCTTTCTTT. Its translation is CASSHSRDTEAFF.

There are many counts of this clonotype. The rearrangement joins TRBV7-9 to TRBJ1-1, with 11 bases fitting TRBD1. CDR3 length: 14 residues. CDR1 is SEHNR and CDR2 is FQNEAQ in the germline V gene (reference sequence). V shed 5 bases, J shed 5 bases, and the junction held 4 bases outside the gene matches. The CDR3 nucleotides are TGTGCCAGCAGCGGACAGGGGGCGAGGACTGAAGCTTTCTTT. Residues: CASSGQGARTEAFF.

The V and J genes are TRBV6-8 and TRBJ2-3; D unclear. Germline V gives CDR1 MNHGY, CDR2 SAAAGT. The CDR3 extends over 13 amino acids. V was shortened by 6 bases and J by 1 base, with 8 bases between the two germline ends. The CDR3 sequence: CASRKVGTDTQYF. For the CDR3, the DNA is TGTGCCAGCAGGAAAGTGGGCACAGATACGCAGTATTTT.

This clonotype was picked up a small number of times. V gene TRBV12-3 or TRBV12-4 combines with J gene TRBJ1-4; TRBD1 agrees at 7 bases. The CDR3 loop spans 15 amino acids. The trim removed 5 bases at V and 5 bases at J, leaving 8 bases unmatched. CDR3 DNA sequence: TGTGCCAGCAGTCCCCGGACAGGCCGAAATGAAAAACTGTTTTTT. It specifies CASSPRTGRNEKLFF.

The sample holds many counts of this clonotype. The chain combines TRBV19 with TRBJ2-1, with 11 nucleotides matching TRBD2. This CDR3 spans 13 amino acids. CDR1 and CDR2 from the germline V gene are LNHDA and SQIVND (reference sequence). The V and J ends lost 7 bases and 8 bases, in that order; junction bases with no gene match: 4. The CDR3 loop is CASTLAGADEQFF. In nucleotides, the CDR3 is TGTGCCAGTACACTAGCGGGAGCGGATGAGCAGTTCTTC.

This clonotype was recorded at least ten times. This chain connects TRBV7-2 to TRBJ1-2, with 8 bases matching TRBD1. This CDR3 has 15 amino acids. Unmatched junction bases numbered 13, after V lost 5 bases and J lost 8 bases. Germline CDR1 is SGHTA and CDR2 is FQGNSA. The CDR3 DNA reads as TGTGCCAGCAGCGCCCAAGGACAGGGCCTGGGCGGCTACACCTTC. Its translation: CASSAQGQGLGGYTF.

In nucleotides, the CDR3 is TGTGCCAGCAGGCCTCACGCGAACACTGAAGCTTTCTTT. It is translated as CASRPHANTEAFF. V is TRBV12-3 or TRBV12-4 and J is TRBJ1-1, with D unclear. With 6 bases removed from V and 1 base from J, the gap between germline ends came to 9 bases. There are 13 residues in the CDR3.

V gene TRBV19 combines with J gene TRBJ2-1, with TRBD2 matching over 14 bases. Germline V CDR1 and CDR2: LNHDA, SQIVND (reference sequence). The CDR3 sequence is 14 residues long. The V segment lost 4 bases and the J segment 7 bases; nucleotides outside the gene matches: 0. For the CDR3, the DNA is TGTGCCAGTAGTAGGACTAGCGGGAGGAATGAGCAGTTCTTC. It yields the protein CASSRTSGRNEQFF.

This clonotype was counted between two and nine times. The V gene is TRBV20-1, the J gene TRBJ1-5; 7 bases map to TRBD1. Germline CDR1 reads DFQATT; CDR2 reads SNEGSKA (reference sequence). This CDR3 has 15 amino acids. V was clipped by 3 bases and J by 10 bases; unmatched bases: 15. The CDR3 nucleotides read TGCAGTGCTAGCCCCTCCGGACAGGACCATCGACCCCAGCATTTT. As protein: CSASPSGQDHRPQHF.

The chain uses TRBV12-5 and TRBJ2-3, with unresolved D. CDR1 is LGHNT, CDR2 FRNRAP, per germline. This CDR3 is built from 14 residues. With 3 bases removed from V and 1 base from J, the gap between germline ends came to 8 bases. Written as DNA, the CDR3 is TGTGCTAGTGGTTTTATGCCAGGCACAGATACGCAGTATTTT. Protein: CASGFMPGTDTQYF.

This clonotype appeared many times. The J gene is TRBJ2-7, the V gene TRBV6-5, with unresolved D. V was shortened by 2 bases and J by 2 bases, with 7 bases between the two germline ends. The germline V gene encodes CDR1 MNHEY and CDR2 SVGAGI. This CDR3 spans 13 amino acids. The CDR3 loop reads CASSYARTYEQYF. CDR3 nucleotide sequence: TGTGCCAGCAGTTACGCGAGGACCTACGAGCAGTACTTC.

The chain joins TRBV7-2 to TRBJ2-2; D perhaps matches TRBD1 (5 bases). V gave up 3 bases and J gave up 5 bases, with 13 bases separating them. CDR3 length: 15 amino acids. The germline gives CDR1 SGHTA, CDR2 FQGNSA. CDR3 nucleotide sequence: TGTGCCAGCAGCTTTCGGCAGGGATCTACCGGGGAGCTGTTTTTT. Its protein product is CASSFRQGSTGELFF.

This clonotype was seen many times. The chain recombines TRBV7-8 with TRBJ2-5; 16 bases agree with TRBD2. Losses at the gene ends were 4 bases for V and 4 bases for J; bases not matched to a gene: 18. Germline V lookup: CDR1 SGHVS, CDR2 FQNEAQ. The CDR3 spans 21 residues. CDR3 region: CASSSSRVGTSGRAGRETQYF. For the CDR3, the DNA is TGTGCCAGCAGCTCATCTCGAGTAGGGACTAGCGGGAGGGCCGGTCGAGAGACCCAGTACTTC.

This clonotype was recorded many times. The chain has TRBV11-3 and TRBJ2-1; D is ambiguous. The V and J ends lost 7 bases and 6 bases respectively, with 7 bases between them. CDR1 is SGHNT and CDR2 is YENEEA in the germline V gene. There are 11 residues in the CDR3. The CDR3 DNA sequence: TGTGCCAGCACCAACGGCAATGAGCAGTTCTTC. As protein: CASTNGNEQFF.

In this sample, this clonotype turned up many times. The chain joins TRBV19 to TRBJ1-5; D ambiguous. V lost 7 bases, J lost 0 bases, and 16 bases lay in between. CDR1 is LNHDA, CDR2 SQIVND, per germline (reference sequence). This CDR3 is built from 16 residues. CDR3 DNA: TGTGCCAGTACCCCATTATCAATCTATAGCAATCAGCCCCAGCATTTT. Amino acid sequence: CASTPLSIYSNQPQHF.

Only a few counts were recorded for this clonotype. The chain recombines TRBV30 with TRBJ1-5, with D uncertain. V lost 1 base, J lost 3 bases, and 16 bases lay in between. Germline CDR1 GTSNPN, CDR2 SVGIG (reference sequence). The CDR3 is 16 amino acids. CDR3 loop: CAWSAGSPGFNQPQHF. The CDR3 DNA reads TGTGCCTGGAGTGCCGGGTCCCCGGGGTTCAATCAGCCCCAGCATTTT.

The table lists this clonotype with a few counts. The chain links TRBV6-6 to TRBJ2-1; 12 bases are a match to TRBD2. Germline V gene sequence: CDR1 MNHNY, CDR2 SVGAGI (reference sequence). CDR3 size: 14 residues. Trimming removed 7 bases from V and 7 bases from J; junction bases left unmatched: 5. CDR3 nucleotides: TGTGCCAGCACCAGACTAGCGGGAGTGAATGAGCAGTTCTTC. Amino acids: CASTRLAGVNEQFF.

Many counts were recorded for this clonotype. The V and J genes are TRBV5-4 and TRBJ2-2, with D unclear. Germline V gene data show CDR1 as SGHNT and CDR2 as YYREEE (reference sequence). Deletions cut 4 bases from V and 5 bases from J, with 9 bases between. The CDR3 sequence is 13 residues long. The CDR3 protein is CASSQTRTGELFF. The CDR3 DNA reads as TGTGCCAGCAGCCAAACACGGACCGGGGAGCTGTTTTTT.